This T cell receptor beta chain was profiled in a study of blood T cell repertoires in COVID-19. This clone was seen only once. Germline CDR1 and CDR2: MNHEY and SVGAGI. After removal of 4 bases from V and 3 bases from J, the junction contained 9 bases not matched to a gene. The CDR3 length is 16 residues. Sequencing was performed with immunoSEQ multiplex PCR; in TCRdb, only in-frame clones are kept and a portion is missing. The sample has 250,000 or so clones, around 90% seen once. V usage is TRBV6-5 and J usage is TRBJ1-2, with TRBD1 identical over 9 bases. This receptor was obtained from a middle-aged man who had been exposed to COVID-19. The sequenced sample consisted of PBMCs or T cells enriched from blood (not recorded which). CDR3 loop: CASSLQGARGYYGYTF. CDR3 DNA sequence: TGTGCCAGCAGTTTACAGGGGGCGCGTGGTTACTATGGCTACACCTTC.